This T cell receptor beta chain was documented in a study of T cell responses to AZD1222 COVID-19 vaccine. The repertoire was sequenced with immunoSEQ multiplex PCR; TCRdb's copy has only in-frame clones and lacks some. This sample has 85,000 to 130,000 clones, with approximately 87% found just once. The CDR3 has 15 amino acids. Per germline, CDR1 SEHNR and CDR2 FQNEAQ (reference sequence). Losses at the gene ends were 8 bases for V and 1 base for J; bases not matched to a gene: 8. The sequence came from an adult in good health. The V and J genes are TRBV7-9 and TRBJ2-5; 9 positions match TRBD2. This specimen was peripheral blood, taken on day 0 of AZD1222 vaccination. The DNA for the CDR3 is TGTGCCAGCGGATTAGCGGGGGCGATCCAAGAGACCCAGTACTTC. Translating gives CASGLAGAIQETQYF.